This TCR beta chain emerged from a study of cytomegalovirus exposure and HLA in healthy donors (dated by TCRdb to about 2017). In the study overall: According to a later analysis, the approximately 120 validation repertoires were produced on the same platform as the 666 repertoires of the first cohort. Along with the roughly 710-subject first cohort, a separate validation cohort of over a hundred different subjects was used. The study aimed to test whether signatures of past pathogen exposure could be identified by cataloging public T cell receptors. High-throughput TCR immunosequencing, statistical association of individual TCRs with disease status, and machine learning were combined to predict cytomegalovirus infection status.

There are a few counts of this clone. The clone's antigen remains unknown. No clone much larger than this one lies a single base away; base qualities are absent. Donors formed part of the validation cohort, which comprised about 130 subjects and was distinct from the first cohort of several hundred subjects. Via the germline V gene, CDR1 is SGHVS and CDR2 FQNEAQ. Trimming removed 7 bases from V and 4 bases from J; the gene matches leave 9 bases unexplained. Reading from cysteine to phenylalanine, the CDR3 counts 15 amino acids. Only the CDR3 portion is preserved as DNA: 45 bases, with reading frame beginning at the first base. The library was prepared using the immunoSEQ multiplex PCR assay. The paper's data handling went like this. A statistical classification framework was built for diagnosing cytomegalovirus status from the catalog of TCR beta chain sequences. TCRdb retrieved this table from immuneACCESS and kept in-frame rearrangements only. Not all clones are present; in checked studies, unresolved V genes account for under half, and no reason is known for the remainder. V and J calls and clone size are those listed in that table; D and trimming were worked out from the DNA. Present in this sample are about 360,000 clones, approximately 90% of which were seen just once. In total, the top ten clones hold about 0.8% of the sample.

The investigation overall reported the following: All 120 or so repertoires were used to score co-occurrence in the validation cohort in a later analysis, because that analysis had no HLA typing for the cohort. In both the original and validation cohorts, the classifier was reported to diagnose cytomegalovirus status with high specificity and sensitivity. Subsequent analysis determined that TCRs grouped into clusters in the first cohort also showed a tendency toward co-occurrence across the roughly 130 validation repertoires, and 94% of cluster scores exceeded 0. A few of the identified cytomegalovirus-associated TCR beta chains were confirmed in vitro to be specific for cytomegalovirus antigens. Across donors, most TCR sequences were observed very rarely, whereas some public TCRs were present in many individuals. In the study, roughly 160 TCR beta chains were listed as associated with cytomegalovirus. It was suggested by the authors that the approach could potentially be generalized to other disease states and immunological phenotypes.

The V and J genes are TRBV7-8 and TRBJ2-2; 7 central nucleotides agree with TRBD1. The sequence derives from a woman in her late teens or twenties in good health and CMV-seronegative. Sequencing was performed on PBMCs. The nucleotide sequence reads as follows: TGTGCCAGCAACTTCCCGGGACAGTTCACCGGGGAGCTGTTTTTT. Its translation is CASNFPGQFTGELFF.